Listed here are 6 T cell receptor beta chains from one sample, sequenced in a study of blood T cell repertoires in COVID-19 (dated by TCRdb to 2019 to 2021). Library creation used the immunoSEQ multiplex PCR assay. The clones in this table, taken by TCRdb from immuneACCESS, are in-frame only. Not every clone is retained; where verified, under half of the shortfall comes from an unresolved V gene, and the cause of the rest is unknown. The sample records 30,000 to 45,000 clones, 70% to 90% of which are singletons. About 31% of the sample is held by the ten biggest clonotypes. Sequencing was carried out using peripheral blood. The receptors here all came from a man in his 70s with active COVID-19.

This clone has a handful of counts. The CDR3 DNA reads TGTGCCTGGAGCAGGGACAGGGCGAACTATGGCTACACCTTC. It codes for CAWSRDRANYGYTF. The V gene is TRBV30, the J gene TRBJ1-2, with 9 positions matching TRBD1. The CDR3 spans 14 residues. Germline CDR1 is GTSNPN and CDR2 is SVGIG (reference sequence). The V gene end was trimmed by 3 bases and the J gene end by 2 bases; junction bases not matched to a gene: 4.

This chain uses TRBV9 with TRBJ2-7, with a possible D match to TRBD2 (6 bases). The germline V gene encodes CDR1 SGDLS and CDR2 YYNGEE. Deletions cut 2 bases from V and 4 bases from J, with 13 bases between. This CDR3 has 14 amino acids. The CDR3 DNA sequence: TGTGCCAGCAGCGTGCTGGGGCGGGGTTACGAGCAGTACTTC. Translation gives CASSVLGRGYEQYF.

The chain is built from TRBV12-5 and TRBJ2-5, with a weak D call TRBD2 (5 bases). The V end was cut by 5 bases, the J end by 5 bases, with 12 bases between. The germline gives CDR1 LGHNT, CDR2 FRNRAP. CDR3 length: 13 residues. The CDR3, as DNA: TGTGCTAGTGGTAGAGGACTCGGGGAGACCCAGTACTTC. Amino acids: CASGRGLGETQYF. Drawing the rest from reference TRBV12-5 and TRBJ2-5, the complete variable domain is DARVTQTPRHKVTEMGQEVTMRCQPILGHNTVFWYRQTMMQGLELLAYFRNRAPLDDSGMPKDRFSAEMPDATLATLKIQPSEPRDSAVYFCASGRGLGETQYFGPGTRLLVL.

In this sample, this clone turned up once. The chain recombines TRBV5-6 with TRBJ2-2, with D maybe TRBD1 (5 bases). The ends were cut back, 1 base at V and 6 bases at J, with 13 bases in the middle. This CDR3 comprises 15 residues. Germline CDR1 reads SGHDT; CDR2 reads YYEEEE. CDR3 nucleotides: TGTGCCAGCAGCTTGATCACAGGCAGTCCCGGGGAGCTGTTTTTT. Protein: CASSLITGSPGELFF.

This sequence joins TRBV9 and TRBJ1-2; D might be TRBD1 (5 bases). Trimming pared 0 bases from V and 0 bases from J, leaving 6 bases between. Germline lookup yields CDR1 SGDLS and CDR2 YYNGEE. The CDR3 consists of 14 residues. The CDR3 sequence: CASSVGGANYGYTF. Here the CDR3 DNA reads TGTGCCAGCAGCGTAGGGGGGGCTAACTATGGCTACACCTTC.

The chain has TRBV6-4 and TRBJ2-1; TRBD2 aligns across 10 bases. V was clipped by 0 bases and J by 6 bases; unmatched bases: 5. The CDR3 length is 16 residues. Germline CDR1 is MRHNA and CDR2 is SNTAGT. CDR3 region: CASSDSGSGGANEQFF. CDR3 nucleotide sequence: TGTGCCAGCAGTGACTCAGGAAGCGGGGGGGCCAATGAGCAGTTCTTC.